These T cell receptor beta chains were read from a single sample in a study of immune cell composition in non-small cell lung cancer. Produced via immunoSEQ multiplex PCR; TCRdb's table is partial and in-frame only. The sample gives 2,500 or so clones, approximately 80% of which show up once; about 4.5% is in the top ten. The sample was lung tumor tissue. These receptors all come from a human donor with non-small cell lung cancer. Both conserved end residues are part of each CDR3. The D gene is left open where the match is weak. Size is omitted from some rows. Given values are once, few, many or a class for expanded clones.

v_gene: TRBV5-1
j_gene: TRBJ2-3
abundance: NA
d_gene: TRBD1
CDR3nt: TGCGCCAGCAAAAAAGGGACAGGCACAGATACGCAGTATTTT
CDR3aa: CASKKGTGTDTQYF

v_gene: TRBV7-2
j_gene: TRBJ2-7
abundance: NA
d_gene: NA
CDR3nt: TGTGCCAGCAGCTTAGTGGCCTCGGCAGGTTCCATACCCTACGAGCAGTACTTC
CDR3aa: CASSLVASAGSIPYEQYF

v_gene: TRBV2
j_gene: TRBJ1-6
abundance: few
d_gene: NA
CDR3nt: TGTGCCAGCACCTCGGAGCATAATTCACCCCTCCACTTT
CDR3aa: CASTSEHNSPLHF

v_gene: TRBV19
j_gene: TRBJ2-7
abundance: NA
d_gene: TRBD1
CDR3nt: TGTGCCTCCAAAGAGGGGACAGGGGTGGGTGAGCAGTACTTC
CDR3aa: CASKEGTGVGEQYF

v_gene: TRBV15
j_gene: TRBJ1-4
abundance: NA
d_gene: NA
CDR3nt: TGTGCCACCAGCAGAGATGAGACAAGGGTTGGAGGTGAAAAACTGTTTTTT
CDR3aa: CATSRDETRVGGEKLFF

v_gene: TRBV7-8
j_gene: TRBJ2-7
abundance: NA
d_gene: TRBD2
CDR3nt: TGTGCCAGCAGCTCTACTAGCGCCTCCCTCGAGCAGTACTTC
CDR3aa: CASSSTSASLEQYF

v_gene: TRBV30
j_gene: TRBJ1-2
abundance: NA
d_gene: NA
CDR3nt: TGTGCCTGGAACATACAGGGTAGCGGGAACTATGGCTACACCTTC
CDR3aa: CAWNIQGSGNYGYTF

v_gene: TRBV5-1
j_gene: TRBJ2-5
abundance: NA
d_gene: TRBD2
CDR3nt: TGCGCCAGCAGCGGGGGGACTAGCCAGGCAGAGACCCAGTACTTC
CDR3aa: CASSGGTSQAETQYF

v_gene: TRBV10-2
j_gene: TRBJ1-2
abundance: NA
d_gene: NA
CDR3nt: TGCGCCAGCAGTGCGAGGACTCCGGACCCCTATGGCTACACCTTC
CDR3aa: CASSARTPDPYGYTF

v_gene: TRBV7-8
j_gene: TRBJ2-2
abundance: NA
d_gene: TRBD2
CDR3nt: TGTGCCAGCACCCAGCGGGGAGGCCTGAACACCGGGGAGCTGTTTTTT
CDR3aa: CASTQRGGLNTGELFF

v_gene: TRBV7-9
j_gene: TRBJ2-5
abundance: few
d_gene: NA
CDR3nt: TGTGCCAGCAGCTTTGGCACGTTTGAGACCCAGTACTTC
CDR3aa: CASSFGTFETQYF

v_gene: TRBV5-1
j_gene: TRBJ1-1
abundance: NA
d_gene: NA
CDR3nt: TGCGCCAGCACCCCGGGAGGGATGAACACTGAAGCTTTCTTT
CDR3aa: CASTPGGMNTEAFF

v_gene: TRBV19
j_gene: TRBJ1-2
abundance: NA
d_gene: TRBD1
CDR3nt: TGTGCCAGTAGTTCCCAAGGGACAGGGGCGGGCCTTCCCTATGGCTACACCTTC
CDR3aa: CASSSQGTGAGLPYGYTF

v_gene: TRBV7-2
j_gene: TRBJ2-5
abundance: few
d_gene: NA
CDR3nt: TGTGCCAGCAGCCTACAGGAGTCGGCCCAGTACTTC
CDR3aa: CASSLQESAQYF

v_gene: TRBV15
j_gene: TRBJ2-1
abundance: NA
d_gene: TRBD1
CDR3nt: TGTGCCACCAGCAGAAACGACAGGGGAATCAATGAGCAGTTCTTC
CDR3aa: CATSRNDRGINEQFF

v_gene: TRBV2
j_gene: TRBJ1-4
abundance: once
d_gene: NA
CDR3nt: TGTGCCAGCAGAACAAGTGACTCACGGGGGGAAAAACTGTTTTTT
CDR3aa: CASRTSDSRGEKLFF

v_gene: TRBV18
j_gene: TRBJ2-1
abundance: NA
d_gene: TRBD2
CDR3nt: TGTGCCAGCTCACCACCCACGGGAGGAAACAATGAGCAGTTCTTC
CDR3aa: CASSPPTGGNNEQFF

v_gene: TRBV4-3
j_gene: TRBJ1-2
abundance: NA
d_gene: NA
CDR3nt: TGCGCCAGCAGCCAAGGAACAGGGCTATATGGCTACACCTTC
CDR3aa: CASSQGTGLYGYTF

v_gene: TRBV7-9
j_gene: TRBJ2-5
abundance: NA
d_gene: TRBD1
CDR3nt: TGTGCCAGCAGCTTAAAACAGGGGTATCGGGAGACCCAGTACTTC
CDR3aa: CASSLKQGYRETQYF

v_gene: TRBV19
j_gene: TRBJ1-1
abundance: NA
d_gene: NA
CDR3nt: TGTGCCAGTAAAGGACAGAACATGAACACTGAAGCTTTCTTT
CDR3aa: CASKGQNMNTEAFF

v_gene: TRBV4-3
j_gene: TRBJ2-3
abundance: NA
d_gene: NA
CDR3nt: TGCGCCAGCAGCCAAGATCTTGCTATAGATACGCAGTATTTT
CDR3aa: CASSQDLAIDTQYF

v_gene: TRBV27
j_gene: TRBJ2-5
abundance: once
d_gene: TRBD1
CDR3nt: TGTGCCAGCAGTCGGGGACAGAGACAAGAGACCCAGTACTTC
CDR3aa: CASSRGQRQETQYF

v_gene: TRBV6-5
j_gene: TRBJ1-6
abundance: NA
d_gene: NA
CDR3nt: TGTGCCAGCAGACTATATACGACCTCACCCCTCCACTTT
CDR3aa: CASRLYTTSPLHF

v_gene: TRBV10-3
j_gene: TRBJ1-2
abundance: NA
d_gene: NA
CDR3nt: TGTGCCATCAGTGAGTCCCCAAAGACAGTAAACTATGGCTACACCTTC
CDR3aa: CAISESPKTVNYGYTF

v_gene: TRBV2
j_gene: TRBJ2-5
abundance: NA
d_gene: NA
CDR3nt: TGTGCCAGTACCCCTGGACAGCAAGAGACCCAGTACTTC
CDR3aa: CASTPGQQETQYF

v_gene: TRBV7-9
j_gene: TRBJ2-7
abundance: NA
d_gene: NA
CDR3nt: TGTGCCAGCAGTTTGTACTACGAGCAGTACTTC
CDR3aa: CASSLYYEQYF

v_gene: TRBV27
j_gene: TRBJ1-1
abundance: NA
d_gene: TRBD1
CDR3nt: TGTGCCAGCAGTTTCCGTGGACAGGGACTTAAAGGTGAAGCTTTCTTT
CDR3aa: CASSFRGQGLKGEAFF

v_gene: TRBV6-1
j_gene: TRBJ2-2
abundance: once
d_gene: TRBD2
CDR3nt: TGTGCCAGCAGTGAAGCTACTAGCGGGTCCGGGGAGCTGTTTTTT
CDR3aa: CASSEATSGSGELFF

v_gene: TRBV29-1
j_gene: TRBJ2-7
abundance: NA
d_gene: TRBD1
CDR3nt: TGCAGCGTTCAAGGGGGCGGCCTTACCTACGAGCAGTACTTC
CDR3aa: CSVQGGGLTYEQYF

v_gene: TRBV4-1
j_gene: TRBJ1-5
abundance: once
d_gene: NA
CDR3nt: TGCGCCAGCAGCCAAGATCCGGGGCAGCCCCAGCATTTT
CDR3aa: CASSQDPGQPQHF

v_gene: TRBV5-6
j_gene: TRBJ2-1
abundance: few
d_gene: TRBD1
CDR3nt: TGTGCCAGCAGCTTGGAGGGACAGTTCTCCTACAATGAGCAGTTCTTC
CDR3aa: CASSLEGQFSYNEQFF

v_gene: TRBV7-9
j_gene: TRBJ1-5
abundance: NA
d_gene: NA
CDR3nt: TGTGCCAGCAGCTTAGCGGTAAGCGGGGGTAGCAATCAGCCCCAGCATTTT
CDR3aa: CASSLAVSGGSNQPQHF

v_gene: TRBV6-4
j_gene: TRBJ2-1
abundance: NA
d_gene: TRBD2
CDR3nt: TGTGCCAGCAGTACCATGCCGGGGGGAATGAGTGATCAGTTCTTC
CDR3aa: CASSTMPGGMSDQFF

v_gene: TRBV4-3
j_gene: TRBJ2-5
abundance: NA
d_gene: NA
CDR3nt: TGCGCCAGCAGCCAAGATAGGGGGACCCAGTACTTC
CDR3aa: CASSQDRGTQYF

v_gene: TRBV10-2
j_gene: TRBJ2-3
abundance: NA
d_gene: TRBD2
CDR3nt: TGCGCCAGCAGTGGGACTAGCGGGAGGGTAGATACGCAGTATTTT
CDR3aa: CASSGTSGRVDTQYF

v_gene: TRBV5-1
j_gene: TRBJ2-1
abundance: NA
d_gene: TRBD1
CDR3nt: TGCGCCAGCAGCCCGGGACAGAGGGTAGTCTATGAGCAGTTCTTC
CDR3aa: CASSPGQRVVYEQFF

v_gene: TRBV19
j_gene: TRBJ2-3
abundance: NA
d_gene: TRBD2
CDR3nt: TGTGCCAGTAGTTCCAGCTCGGTGAGCGGGAGCCCTCTAGATACGCAGTATTTT
CDR3aa: CASSSSSVSGSPLDTQYF

v_gene: TRBV4-2
j_gene: TRBJ2-7
abundance: NA
d_gene: TRBD2
CDR3nt: TGTGCCAGCAGCCCGTCTAGCGGGATCGGCTACGAGCAGTACTTC
CDR3aa: CASSPSSGIGYEQYF